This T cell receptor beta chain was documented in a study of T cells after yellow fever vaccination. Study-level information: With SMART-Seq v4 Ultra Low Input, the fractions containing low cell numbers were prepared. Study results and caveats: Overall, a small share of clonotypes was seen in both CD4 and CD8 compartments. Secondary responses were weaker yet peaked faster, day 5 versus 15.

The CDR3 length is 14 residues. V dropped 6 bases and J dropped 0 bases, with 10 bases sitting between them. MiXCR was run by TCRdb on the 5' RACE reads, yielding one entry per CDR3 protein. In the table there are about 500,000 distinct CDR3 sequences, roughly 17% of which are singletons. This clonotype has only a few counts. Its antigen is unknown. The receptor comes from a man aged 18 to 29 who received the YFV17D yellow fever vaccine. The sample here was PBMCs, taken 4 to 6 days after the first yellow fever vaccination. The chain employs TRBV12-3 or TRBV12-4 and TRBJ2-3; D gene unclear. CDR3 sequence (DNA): TGTGCCAGCAGCACTCTACCTAGCACAGATACGCAGTATTTT. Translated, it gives CASSTLPSTDTQYF.